The 23 T cell receptor beta chains reported below all come from one sample, sequenced in a study of post-analysis software for immune sequencing data. Overall study results and limits: Patients used several TRBV segments, including TRBV5-6, TRBV5-1 and TRBV20-1, more often than controls.

Their target antigens are unknown. Every TCR beta cDNA library bore unique molecular identifiers. TCRdb passed the PCR reads through MiXCR, listing each CDR3 protein once. Seen here are about 820,000 distinct CDR3 sequences, about 50% observed once, and the top ten hold over 4%. Sequencing was carried out using blood. The receptors derive from a girl under 18 with multiple sclerosis.

This clonotype occurred a few times. The chain uses TRBV3-1 and TRBJ2-7, with 15 bases that match TRBD2. J was trimmed by 2 bases and V by 3 bases; bases with no gene match: 8. The CDR3 extends over 18 amino acids. Per germline, CDR1 LGHDT and CDR2 YNNKEL (reference sequence). The CDR3 is CASSHRPGLAGGTYEQYF. The CDR3 region has the DNA TGTGCCAGCAGCCACCGCCCCGGACTAGCGGGAGGGACCTACGAGCAGTACTTC.

With respect to this clonotype: This may arise from a read error, as a much more abundant clone is one base away. V is TRBV12-3 or TRBV12-4 and J is TRBJ2-1, with 9 bases that match TRBD1. The CDR3 is made up of 15 amino acids. Losses at the gene ends were 0 bases for V and 3 bases for J; bases not matched to a gene: 0. CDR3 DNA sequence: TGTGCCAGCAGTTTAGCGACAGGGGGCTACAATGAGCAGTTCTTC. It codes for CASSLATGGYNEQFF.

This chain connects TRBV29-1 to TRBJ2-3; 10 bases are shared with TRBD1. This CDR3 comprises 14 residues. Trimming cost V 3 bases and J 3 bases; bases outside gene matches: 3. Per the germline V gene, CDR1 is SQVTM and CDR2 is ANQGSEA. CDR3 bases: TGCAGCGTTGAGGACAGGGGGTTTACAGATACGCAGTATTTT. It translates to CSVEDRGFTDTQYF.

This clonotype was recorded a few times. CDR3 region: CASSKTSGRTYEQYF. In DNA, the CDR3 is TGTGCCAGCAGCAAAACTAGCGGGAGGACCTACGAGCAGTACTTC. The genes are TRBV6-5 and TRBJ2-7; 12 nucleotides agree with TRBD2. Germline V gives CDR1 MNHEY, CDR2 SVGAGI. The CDR3 is made up of 15 amino acids. V was clipped by 6 bases and J by 2 bases; unmatched bases: 5.

This chain joins TRBV7-3 and TRBJ2-5; D possibly corresponds to TRBD1 (5 bases). Trimming cost V 1 base and J 4 bases, with 19 bases left between them. The CDR3 is 17 amino acids. Per germline, CDR1 SGHTA and CDR2 FQGTGA. In DNA, the CDR3 is TGTGCCAGCAGCTTAATGCCGGCCAGGGCCTCCGGAGAGACCCAGTACTTC. It codes for CASSLMPARASGETQYF.

This chain uses TRBV12-5 with TRBJ1-2, with D perhaps matching TRBD1 (5 bases). The CDR3 runs 15 residues. Trimming stripped 2 bases from V and 8 bases from J, with 18 bases between. The germline gives CDR1 LGHNT, CDR2 FRNRAP. DNA for the CDR3: TGTGCTAGTGGTTTGTCTGGGACCGGCCTAAGAGGCTACACCTTC. Protein sequence: CASGLSGTGLRGYTF.

This clonotype was counted a few times. The chain has TRBV5-5 and TRBJ2-1, with TRBD2 identical over 11 bases. Germline CDR1 reads SGHKS; CDR2 reads YYEKEE (reference sequence). J lost 6 bases, V lost 0 bases, and 8 bases had no gene match. This CDR3 is 17 amino acids long. The CDR3 is CASSLVATGTSGNEQFF. Here the CDR3 DNA reads TGTGCCAGCAGCTTGGTGGCAACCGGGACTAGCGGCAATGAGCAGTTCTTC.

The V call is TRBV12-3 or TRBV12-4, the J call TRBJ2-1; possibly TRBD2 for D (5 bases). The end of the DNA aligns better with TRBJ2-7, so the J call may be wrong. The CDR3 runs to 14 residues. The CDR3 nucleotides read TGTGCCAGCAGTTTCGGACTGGTTCTATACGAGCAGTACTTC. This codes for CASSFGLVLYEQYF.

CDR3 coding DNA: TGTGCCAGCAGCTTAGAAGTTTCAGATACGCAGTATTTT. The encoded protein is CASSLEVSDTQYF. The chain couples TRBV7-2 to TRBJ2-3; no reliable D call. This CDR3 spans 13 amino acids. Germline lookup yields CDR1 SGHTA and CDR2 FQGNSA. The V end was cut by 1 base, the J end by 4 bases, with 6 bases between.

The rearrangement uses TRBV4-2 and TRBJ2-1; 8 bases are shared with TRBD2. The CDR3 runs to 14 residues. Germline V lookup: CDR1 LGHNA, CDR2 YNFKEQ. Trimming cost V 3 bases and J 7 bases; bases outside gene matches: 5. CDR3 region: CASSQGTSTNEQFF. The CDR3, as DNA: TGTGCCAGCAGCCAGGGGACTAGTACAAATGAGCAGTTCTTC.

The sample holds many counts of this clonotype. The J gene is TRBJ2-7, the V gene TRBV29-1, with D hard to call. This CDR3 is built from 12 residues. The V end lost 3 bases, the J end lost 0 bases, and 6 bases lay between the germline ends. Germline assignment: CDR1 SQVTM and CDR2 ANQGSEA. This CDR3 reads CSVEGVSYEQYF. CDR3 nucleotide sequence: TGCAGCGTTGAGGGCGTCTCCTACGAGCAGTACTTC.

For this clonotype: The germline gene is not matched at one end of the junction; a read error may be the cause. V is TRBV7-7 and J is TRBJ1-4; no reliable D call. Germline V lookup: CDR1 SSHAT, CDR2 FNYEAQ (reference sequence). The CDR3 consists of 14 residues. The CDR3 nucleotides are TGTGCTAGCAGCTTAACTCCAGCTGGAGAAAAACTGTTTTTT. Amino acid sequence: CASSLTPAGEKLFF.

The table lists this clonotype with a count of one. V is TRBV4-2 and J is TRBJ2-3, with 13 bases matching TRBD2. From germline, CDR1 is LGHNA and CDR2 YNFKEQ. The CDR3 is 18 residues long. The J segment lost 4 bases and the V segment lost 1 base, leaving 8 bases of the junction unmatched. The CDR3 sequence is CASSQAGLAGASSDTQYF. The CDR3 DNA reads TGTGCCAGCAGCCAAGCTGGACTAGCGGGAGCCTCATCAGATACGCAGTATTTT.

This clonotype was detected a few times. The genes are TRBV10-2 and TRBJ2-5; 7 bases map to TRBD1. Germline CDR1 and CDR2: WSHSY and SAAADI. The V and J ends lost 6 bases and 2 bases, in that order; junction bases with no gene match: 3. The CDR3 length is 13 residues. CDR3 nucleotide sequence: TGCGCCAGCAGGGGACAGAAGCAAGAGACCCAGTACTTC. It translates to CASRGQKQETQYF.

V usage is TRBV6-5 and J usage is TRBJ1-1, with no clear D. The CDR3 runs to 16 residues. Trimming removed 6 bases at V and 2 bases at J, with 19 bases between. Germline loops: CDR1 MNHEY, CDR2 SVGAGI. In nucleotides, the CDR3 is TGTGCCAGCAGCCGGCCGGACGGGCTGAGAAACACTGAAGCTTTCTTT. Protein product: CASSRPDGLRNTEAFF.

The sample holds a few counts of this clonotype. This chain connects TRBV5-1 to TRBJ2-5; TRBD2 aligns across 9 bases. The J segment lost 3 bases and the V segment lost 0 bases, leaving 9 bases of the junction unmatched. CDR1 is SGHRS and CDR2 is YFSETQ in the germline V gene. This CDR3 is built from 17 residues. CDR3 nucleotide sequence: TGCGCCAGCAGCTTGGTTGATAGCGGGAGAGCCAAAGAGACCCAGTACTTC. It encodes CASSLVDSGRAKETQYF.

This rearrangement joins TRBV20-1 to TRBJ2-7; TRBD2 matches 7 bases. Germline V gene sequence: CDR1 DFQATT, CDR2 SNEGSKA (reference sequence). Trimming at V came to 7 bases and at J to 3 bases, leaving 15 bases not matched to a gene. The CDR3 consists of 15 residues. The CDR3 coding sequence is TGCAGTGTTAGTGGGGGGGAGGGCCGGTTCTACGAGCAGTACTTC. Translation gives CSVSGGEGRFYEQYF.

The V and J genes are TRBV20-1 and TRBJ2-1; TRBD1 aligns across 7 bases. CDR1 is DFQATT and CDR2 is SNEGSKA in the germline V gene (reference sequence). This CDR3 spans 15 amino acids. V trimming: 5 bases; J trimming: 5 bases; junction bases outside the gene matches: 12. For the CDR3, the DNA is TGCAGTGCTCCCAACAGGGGCCCAGCGAACAATGAGCAGTTCTTC. Encoded protein: CSAPNRGPANNEQFF.

The chain combines TRBV7-2 with TRBJ2-3; 9 nucleotides agree with TRBD2. The germline V gene has CDR1 SGHTA and CDR2 FQGNSA. V was clipped by 1 base and J by 6 bases; unmatched bases: 8. This CDR3 is built from 16 residues. This CDR3 reads CASSLGASGDADTQYF. The CDR3 nucleotides read TGTGCCAGCAGCTTAGGGGCTAGCGGGGATGCGGATACGCAGTATTTT.

This chain uses TRBV5-6 with TRBJ2-4; tentatively, D is TRBD1 or TRBD2 (5 bases each). This CDR3 contains 15 residues. Germline CDR1 is SGHDT and CDR2 is YYEEEE. The ends were cut back, 2 bases at V and 0 bases at J, with 9 bases in the middle. The CDR3 region has the DNA TGTGCCAGCAGCTTAGGGGACCTAGCCAAAAACATTCAGTACTTC. Translation: CASSLGDLAKNIQYF.

The chain couples TRBV15 to TRBJ1-5; D remains unclear. Germline values: CDR1 LNHNV, CDR2 YYDKDF (reference sequence). V was cut by 2 bases and J by 6 bases, with 11 bases left in between. This CDR3 contains 14 residues. The CDR3 coding sequence is TGTGCCACCAGCAGAAACGGGCCCGTTCAGCCCCAGCATTTT. This codes for CATSRNGPVQPQHF.

The rearrangement joins TRBV7-2 to TRBJ2-4; possible D gene TRBD2, 7 bases. The J call may be incorrect, as the DNA end agrees better with TRBJ2-7. From germline, CDR1 is SGHTA and CDR2 FQGNSA. This CDR3 region has 16 residues. The CDR3 reads CASNKGWGGATYEQYF. DNA of the CDR3: TGTGCCAGCAACAAAGGTTGGGGGGGGGCCACCTACGAGCAGTACTTC.

The chain recombines TRBV12-3 or TRBV12-4 with TRBJ1-4; D is unclear. Trimming pared 5 bases from V and 0 bases from J, leaving 13 bases between. CDR3 length: 16 amino acids. The CDR3 sequence: CASSPRTGATNEKLFF. The CDR3, as DNA: TGTGCCAGCAGTCCTCGGACCGGGGCAACTAATGAAAAACTGTTTTTT.